This T cell receptor beta chain was profiled in a study of cytomegalovirus exposure and HLA in healthy donors. Healthy bone marrow donors made up the donors. Primers: 60 Vbeta forward and 13 Jbeta reverse. Data came from immunoSEQ multiplex PCR; TCRdb stores just in-frame clones and leaves some out. This sample has some 180,000 clones, with roughly 80% found just once. The CDR3 spans 15 residues. The germline V gene encodes CDR1 LNHNV and CDR2 YYDKDF (reference sequence). The V and J ends lost 1 base and 4 bases respectively, with 12 bases between them. The sample comprised PBMCs. The V gene is TRBV15, the J gene TRBJ2-3; D may be TRBD1 (6 bases). This TCR derives from a male donor in good health and CMV-seronegative. In DNA form, the CDR3 reads TGTGCCACCAGCAGAGTAGGCAGGGGTGCAGATACGCAGTATTTT. It encodes CATSRVGRGADTQYF.